The T cell receptor beta chain described here comes from a study of T-cell memory formation after mild COVID-19. The CDR3 extends over 15 amino acids. V lost 6 bases, J lost 5 bases, and 19 bases lay in between. CDR1 and CDR2 from the germline V gene are MNHEY and SVGAGI. Remarks on this clonotype: Antigen specificity is unknown.

TCRdb reprocessed the 5' RACE reads via MiXCR and lists one record per CDR3 protein. The sample holds approximately 340,000 distinct CDR3 sequences; 15% to 20% are singletons and the top ten take around 24%. Study-wide points: The second-wave clones peaking on day 37 were not confirmed as SARS-CoV-2-specific.

Input material: PBMCs or a T cell subset sorted from them (not recorded which). The chain links TRBV6-5 to TRBJ2-5; D not certain. The clonotype was recovered from a man aged 18 to 30 who had mild COVID-19 (a few samples of this study predate the infection). Cell type and time point are not known. CDR3 sequence: CASSTLVGIMETQYF. The CDR3, as DNA: TGTGCCAGCAGCACCCTGGTTGGCATCATGGAGACCCAGTACTTC.